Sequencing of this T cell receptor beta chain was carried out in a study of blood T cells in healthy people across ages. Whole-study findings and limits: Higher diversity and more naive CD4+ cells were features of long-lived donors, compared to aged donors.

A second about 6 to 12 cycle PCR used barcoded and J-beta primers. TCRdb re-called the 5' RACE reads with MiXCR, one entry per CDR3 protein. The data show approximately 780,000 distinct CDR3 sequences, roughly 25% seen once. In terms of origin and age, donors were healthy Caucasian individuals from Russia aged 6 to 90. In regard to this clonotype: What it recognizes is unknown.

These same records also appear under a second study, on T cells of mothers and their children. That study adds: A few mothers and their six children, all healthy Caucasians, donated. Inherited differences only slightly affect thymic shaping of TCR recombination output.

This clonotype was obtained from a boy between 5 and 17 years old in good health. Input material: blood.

This CDR3 is CASSLLAGGTNEQFF. CDR3 DNA: TGTGCCAGCAGCTTACTAGCGGGGGGCACCAATGAGCAGTTCTTC. The V gene is TRBV11-2, the J gene TRBJ2-5; TRBD2 matches at 11 bases. The DNA matches TRBJ2-1 better at its end, which makes the J call doubtful. Germline-derived CDR1 and CDR2 are SGHAT and FQNNGV. This CDR3 spans 15 amino acids.